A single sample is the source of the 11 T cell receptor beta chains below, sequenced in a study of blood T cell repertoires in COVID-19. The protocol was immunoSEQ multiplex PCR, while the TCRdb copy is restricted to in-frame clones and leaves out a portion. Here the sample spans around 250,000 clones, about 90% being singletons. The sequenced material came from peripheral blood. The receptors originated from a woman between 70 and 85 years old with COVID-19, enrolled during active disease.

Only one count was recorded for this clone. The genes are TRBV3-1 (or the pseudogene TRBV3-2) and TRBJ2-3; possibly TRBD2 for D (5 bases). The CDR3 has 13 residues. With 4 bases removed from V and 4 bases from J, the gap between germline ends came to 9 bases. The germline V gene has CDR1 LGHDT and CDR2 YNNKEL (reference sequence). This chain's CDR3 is CASSLEGADTQYF. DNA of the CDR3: TGTGCCAGCAGCCTAGAGGGCGCAGATACGCAGTATTTT.

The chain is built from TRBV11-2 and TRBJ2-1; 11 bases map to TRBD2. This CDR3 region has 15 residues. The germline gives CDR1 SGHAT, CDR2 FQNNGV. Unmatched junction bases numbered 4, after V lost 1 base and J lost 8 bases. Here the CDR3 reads CASSLVSGREYEQFF. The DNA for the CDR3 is TGTGCCAGCAGCTTAGTTAGCGGGAGGGAGTATGAGCAGTTCTTC. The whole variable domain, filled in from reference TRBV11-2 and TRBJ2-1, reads EAGVAQSPRYKIIEKRQSVAFWCNPISGHATLYWYQQILGQGPKLLIQFQNNGVVDDSQLPKDRFSAERLKGVDSTLKIQPAKLEDSAVYLCASSLVSGREYEQFFGPGTRLTVL.

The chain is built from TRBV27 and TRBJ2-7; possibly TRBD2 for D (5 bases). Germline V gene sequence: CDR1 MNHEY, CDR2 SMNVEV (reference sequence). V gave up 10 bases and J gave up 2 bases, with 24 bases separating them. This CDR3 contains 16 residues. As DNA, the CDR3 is TGTGCCACTTGGAAAAGGAAGGGAGTTACAGCCTACGAGCAGTACTTC. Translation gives CATWKRKGVTAYEQYF.

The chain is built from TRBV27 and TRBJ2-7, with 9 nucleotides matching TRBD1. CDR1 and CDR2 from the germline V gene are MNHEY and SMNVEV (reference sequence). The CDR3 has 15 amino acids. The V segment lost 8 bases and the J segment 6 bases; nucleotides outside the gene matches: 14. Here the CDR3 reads CASASLGTGSREQYF. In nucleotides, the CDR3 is TGTGCCAGCGCTTCGCTCGGGACAGGGTCTCGCGAGCAGTACTTC.

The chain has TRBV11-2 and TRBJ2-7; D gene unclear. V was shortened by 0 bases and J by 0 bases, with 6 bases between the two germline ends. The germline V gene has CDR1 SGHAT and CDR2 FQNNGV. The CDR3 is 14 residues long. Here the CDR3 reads CASSLEQVSYEQYF. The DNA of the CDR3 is TGTGCCAGCAGCTTAGAGCAGGTCTCCTACGAGCAGTACTTC.

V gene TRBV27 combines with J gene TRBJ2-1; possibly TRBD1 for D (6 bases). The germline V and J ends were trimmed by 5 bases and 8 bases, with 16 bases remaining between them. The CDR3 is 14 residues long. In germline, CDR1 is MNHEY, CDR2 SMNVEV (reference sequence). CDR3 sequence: CASSPRTGSHEQFF. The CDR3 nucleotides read TGTGCCAGCAGTCCTCGAACAGGGTCCCATGAGCAGTTCTTC.

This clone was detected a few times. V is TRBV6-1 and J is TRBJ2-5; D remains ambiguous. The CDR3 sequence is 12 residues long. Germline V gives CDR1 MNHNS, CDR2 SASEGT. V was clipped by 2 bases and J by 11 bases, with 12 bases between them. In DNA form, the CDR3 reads TGTGCCAGCAGTGAAAACGGGTGGATACAGTACTTC. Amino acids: CASSENGWIQYF.

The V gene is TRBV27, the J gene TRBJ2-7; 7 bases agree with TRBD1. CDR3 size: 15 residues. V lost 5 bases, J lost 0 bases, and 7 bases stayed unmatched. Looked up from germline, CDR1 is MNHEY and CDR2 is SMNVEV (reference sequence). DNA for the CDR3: TGTGCCAGCAGTGAGACAGGGCCCTACTCCTACGAGCAGTACTTC. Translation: CASSETGPYSYEQYF.

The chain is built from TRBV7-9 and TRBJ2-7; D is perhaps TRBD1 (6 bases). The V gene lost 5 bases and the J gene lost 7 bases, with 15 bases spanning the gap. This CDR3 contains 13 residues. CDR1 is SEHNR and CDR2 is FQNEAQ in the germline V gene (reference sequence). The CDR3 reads CASSAWGRQEQYF. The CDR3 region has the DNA TGTGCCAGCAGCGCCTGGGGGCGCCAGGAGCAGTACTTC.

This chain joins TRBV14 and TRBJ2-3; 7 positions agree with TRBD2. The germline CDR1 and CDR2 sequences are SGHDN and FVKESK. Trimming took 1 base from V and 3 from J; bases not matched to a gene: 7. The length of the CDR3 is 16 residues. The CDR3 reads CASSQGGGWRTDTQYF. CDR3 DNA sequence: TGTGCCAGCAGCCAAGGCGGGGGATGGAGAACAGATACGCAGTATTTT.

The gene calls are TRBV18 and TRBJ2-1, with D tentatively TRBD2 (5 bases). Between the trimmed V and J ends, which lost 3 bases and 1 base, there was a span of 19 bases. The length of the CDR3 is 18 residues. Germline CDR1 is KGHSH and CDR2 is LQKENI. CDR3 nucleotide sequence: TGTGCCAGCTCACCGATTCTGGTTGGAAGAGGGTCCTACAATGAGCAGTTCTTC. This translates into CASSPILVGRGSYNEQFF.